This is a list of T cell receptor beta chains from one sample in a study of blood T cell repertoires in COVID-19. The repertoire was sequenced with immunoSEQ multiplex PCR; TCRdb's copy has only in-frame clones and lacks some. The data show tens of thousands of clones, 90% to 95% seen once. Sequencing used peripheral blood. These receptors all come from a human donor in a cohort sampled during active COVID-19. Both conserved end residues are part of each CDR3. Fields, in order: CDR3 protein, V gene, clone size. Rows give clone size only sometimes, using once, few, many, or a class for an expanded clone.

CDR3: CASTALGTGDQPQHF
V: TRBV2
size: once

CDR3: CASSQDSSSIYEQYF
V: TRBV4-2
size: -

CDR3: CASSRLAGDSGNEQFF
V: TRBV9
size: -

CDR3: CASSPNVRGTGGETQYF
V: TRBV4-2
size: few

CDR3: CASSATPQRGAYTTGELFF
V: TRBV6-2/TRBV6-3
size: once

CDR3: CASSRLGGETQYF
V: TRBV6-5
size: -

CDR3: CASSPGTGDTDTQYF
V: TRBV3-1/TRBV3-2
size: -

CDR3: CATSRALLGQLNTEAFF
V: TRBV15
size: few

CDR3: CASSTGGTSEKLFF
V: TRBV5-1
size: once

CDR3: CAWSYRTGGGEAFF
V: TRBV30
size: -

CDR3: CAISVAQVAEAFF
V: TRBV10-3
size: -

CDR3: CASSLSGTSGWYEQFF
V: TRBV5-6
size: -

CDR3: CASSQDPGGFNEQYF
V: TRBV4-1
size: -

CDR3: CASSSEYRGGNGYTF
V: TRBV6-5
size: medium-sized

CDR3: CASSVGTGLYQPQHF
V: TRBV7-2
size: -

CDR3: CASSWGDRSSYEQYF
V: TRBV5-1
size: -

CDR3: CASSVRDNEQFF
V: TRBV13
size: -

CDR3: CATSRPGADTQYF
V: TRBV24-1
size: -

CDR3: CAISGRGMNTEAFF
V: TRBV10-3
size: -

CDR3: CASSQPWQRNYGYTF
V: TRBV3-1/TRBV3-2
size: -

CDR3: CAWNLQGLAGEEQFF
V: TRBV30
size: -

CDR3: CASSQDLGARGLVGNSPLHF
V: TRBV4-2
size: -

CDR3: CASSLVALAGNEQFF
V: TRBV7-8
size: -

CDR3: CASSVTTGSKKTQYF
V: TRBV28
size: -

CDR3: CASSHFSPAGTAYEQYF
V: TRBV14
size: -

CDR3: CASSQQRDFEFIGTIYF
V: TRBV4-3
size: -

CDR3: CASSFWPNEKLFF
V: TRBV7-2
size: -

CDR3: CASSQDKTGEFYEQYF
V: TRBV4-1
size: once

CDR3: CASRRTGDEQFF
V: TRBV5-1
size: -

CDR3: CATTSGVAGYYNEQFF
V: TRBV19
size: -

CDR3: CASSEGQGNSPLHF
V: TRBV6-4
size: -

CDR3: CASSLGQGGYEQYF
V: TRBV7-2
size: -

CDR3: CASSHYGGEQYF
V: TRBV4-1
size: -

CDR3: CASSLPSGSVDTQYF
V: TRBV7-3
size: -

CDR3: CASSLTSGRSTGELFF
V: TRBV7-9
size: -

CDR3: CASSPSSAPPTDTQYF
V: TRBV18
size: -

CDR3: CASSVVGTASGANVLTF
V: TRBV9
size: -

CDR3: CASSQDPGGQRNTEAFF
V: TRBV4-2
size: -

CDR3: CASSQTSGGAGETQYF
V: TRBV4-2
size: -

CDR3: CASSPSGVSGYNSPLHF
V: TRBV9
size: -

CDR3: CASSPLAGHTDTQYF
V: TRBV7-2
size: -

CDR3: CASSLEPGLGYTF
V: TRBV5-1
size: -

CDR3: CATTLGTEAFF
V: TRBV15
size: -

CDR3: CASSTGSSYEQYF
V: TRBV12-3/TRBV12-4
size: -